The 6 T cell receptor beta chains below all came from one sample that was sequenced in a study of response to subunit inactivated influenza vaccine. Using its own MiXCR run on the RT-PCR reads, TCRdb lists one record per CDR3 protein. The top ten clones hold about 3% of a sample with 500,000 or so distinct CDR3 sequences, 16% of them seen once. The sequencing here drew on CD4+ T cells sorted from PBMCs, taken around 2 years after vaccination. The receptors were sampled from a man aged 50-75 years who received an inactivated influenza vaccine.

This clonotype showed up just a few times. The J gene is TRBJ2-5, the V gene TRBV20-1, with 14 bases identical to TRBD2. The germline V gene encodes CDR1 DFQATT and CDR2 SNEGSKA (reference sequence). V lost 2 bases to trimming and J lost 5 bases; unmatched junction nucleotides: 7. This CDR3 is 16 amino acids long. The CDR3 sequence: CSARRLAGGTRETQYF. The CDR3 DNA reads TGCAGTGCTAGAAGACTAGCGGGGGGGACCCGGGAGACCCAGTACTTC.

V and J are TRBV12-3 or TRBV12-4 and TRBJ2-5, with 12 bases aligning to TRBD1. V trimming: 4 bases; J trimming: 6 bases; junction bases outside the gene matches: 9. The CDR3 is 16 amino acids. The CDR3: CASSSPGTGGRKTQYF. CDR3 coding DNA: TGTGCCAGCAGTTCCCCCGGGACAGGGGGCAGGAAGACCCAGTACTTC.

There are a few counts of this clonotype. J is TRBJ2-5 and V is TRBV15; perhaps D is TRBD1 or TRBD2 (5 bases each). The CDR3 totals 14 residues. Trimming cost V 1 base and J 5 bases, with 11 bases left between them. Germline V gene lookup returns CDR1 LNHNV and CDR2 YYDKDF (reference sequence). For the CDR3, the DNA is TGTGCCACCAGCAGAGGGGACCCATGGGAGACCCAGTACTTC. Protein sequence: CATSRGDPWETQYF.

This clonotype was observed a few times. The rearrangement uses TRBV28 and TRBJ1-2; 8 bases map to TRBD1. CDR1 and CDR2 from the germline V gene are MDHEN and SYDVKM. Trimming cost V 6 bases and J 7 bases; bases outside gene matches: 4. The CDR3 spans 12 residues. For the CDR3, the DNA is TGTGCCAGCAGGCGGACAGGGACTGGCTACACCTTC. Its protein product is CASRRTGTGYTF.

The chain is built from TRBV6-2 or TRBV6-3 and TRBJ2-3; 7 bases agree with TRBD2. Germline V gene lookup returns CDR1 MNHEY and CDR2 SVGEGT. Losses at the gene ends were 2 bases for V and 0 bases for J; bases not matched to a gene: 2. The CDR3 has 15 amino acids. CDR3 region: CASSYRRGSTDTQYF. Here the CDR3 DNA reads TGTGCCAGCAGTTACCGGCGGGGGAGCACAGATACGCAGTATTTT.

V gene TRBV5-5 combines with J gene TRBJ2-5; D gene ambiguous. The CDR3 runs 14 residues. Trimming shortened V by 1 base and J by 2 bases, and 9 bases separated the two germline ends. CDR1 SGHKS and CDR2 YYEKEE come from the germline V gene (reference sequence). Here the CDR3 DNA reads TGTGCCAGCAGCTTGTGGCCGGGTCAAGAGACCCAGTACTTC. Amino acid sequence: CASSLWPGQETQYF. Filled out from reference TRBV5-5 and TRBJ2-5, the complete variable domain reads DAGVTQSPTHLIKTRGQQVTLRCSPISGHKSVSWYQQVLGQGPQFIFQYYEKEERGRGNFPDRFSARQFPNYSSELNVNALLLGDSALYLCASSLWPGQETQYFGPGTRLLVL.